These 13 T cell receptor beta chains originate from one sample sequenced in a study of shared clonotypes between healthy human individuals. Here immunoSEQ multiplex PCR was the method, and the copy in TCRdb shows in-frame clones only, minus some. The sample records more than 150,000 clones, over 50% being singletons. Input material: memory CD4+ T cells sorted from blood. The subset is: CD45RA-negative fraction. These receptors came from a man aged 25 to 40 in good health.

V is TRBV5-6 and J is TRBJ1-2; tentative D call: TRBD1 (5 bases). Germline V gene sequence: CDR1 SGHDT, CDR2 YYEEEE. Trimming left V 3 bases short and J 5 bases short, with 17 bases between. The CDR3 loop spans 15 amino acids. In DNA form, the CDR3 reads TGTGCCAGCAGCTCGCCAAAAGGGGCCAGGTATGGCTACACCTTC. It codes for CASSSPKGARYGYTF.

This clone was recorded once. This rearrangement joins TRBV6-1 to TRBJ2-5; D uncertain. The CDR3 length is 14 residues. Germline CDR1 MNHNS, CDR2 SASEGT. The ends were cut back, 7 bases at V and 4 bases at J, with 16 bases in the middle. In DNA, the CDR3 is TGTGCCAGCACCCTTCAGGATGTCCGAGAGACCCAGTACTTC. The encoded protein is CASTLQDVRETQYF.

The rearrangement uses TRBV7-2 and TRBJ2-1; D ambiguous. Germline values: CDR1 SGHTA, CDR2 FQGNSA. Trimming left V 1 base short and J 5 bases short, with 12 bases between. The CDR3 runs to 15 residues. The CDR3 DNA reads TGTGCCAGCAGCTTAGATCAGGTAATAAACAATGAGCAGTTCTTC. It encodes CASSLDQVINNEQFF.

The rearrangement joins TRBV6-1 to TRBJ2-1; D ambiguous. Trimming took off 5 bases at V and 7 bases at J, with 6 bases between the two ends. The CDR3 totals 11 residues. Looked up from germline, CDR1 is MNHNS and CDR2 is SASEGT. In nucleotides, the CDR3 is TGTGCCAGCAGTCGCGCGAATGAGCAGTTCTTC. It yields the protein CASSRANEQFF.

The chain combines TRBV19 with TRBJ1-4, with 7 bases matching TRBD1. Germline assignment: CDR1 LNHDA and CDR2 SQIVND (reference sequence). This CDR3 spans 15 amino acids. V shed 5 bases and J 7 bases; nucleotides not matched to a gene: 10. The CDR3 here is CASSLMGQFGEKLFF. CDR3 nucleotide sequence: TGTGCCAGTAGTCTTATGGGACAGTTCGGTGAAAAACTGTTTTTT.

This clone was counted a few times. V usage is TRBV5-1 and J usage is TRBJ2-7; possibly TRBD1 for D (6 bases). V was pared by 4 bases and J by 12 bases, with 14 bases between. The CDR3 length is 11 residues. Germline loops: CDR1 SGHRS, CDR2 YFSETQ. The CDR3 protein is CASSQDSMLYF. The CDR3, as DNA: TGCGCCAGCAGCCAGGACAGTATGTTGTACTTC.

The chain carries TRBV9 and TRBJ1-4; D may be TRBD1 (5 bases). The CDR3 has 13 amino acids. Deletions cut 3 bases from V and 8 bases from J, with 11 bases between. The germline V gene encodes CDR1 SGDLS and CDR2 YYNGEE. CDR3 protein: CASSGTGGEKLFF. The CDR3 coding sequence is TGTGCCAGCAGCGGTACCGGGGGGGAAAAACTGTTTTTT.

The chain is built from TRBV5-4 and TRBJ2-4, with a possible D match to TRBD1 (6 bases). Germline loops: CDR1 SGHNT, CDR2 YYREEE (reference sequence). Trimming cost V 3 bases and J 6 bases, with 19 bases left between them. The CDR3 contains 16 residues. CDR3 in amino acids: CASSSPPTGTLNIQYF. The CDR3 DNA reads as TGTGCCAGCAGCTCCCCTCCAACCGGGACATTAAACATTCAGTACTTC. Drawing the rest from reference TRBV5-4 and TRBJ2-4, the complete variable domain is ETGVTQSPTHLIKTRGQQVTLRCSSQSGHNTVSWYQQALGQGPQFIFQYYREEENGRGNFPPRFSGLQFPNYSSELNVNALELDDSALYLCASSSPPTGTLNIQYFGAGTRLSVL.

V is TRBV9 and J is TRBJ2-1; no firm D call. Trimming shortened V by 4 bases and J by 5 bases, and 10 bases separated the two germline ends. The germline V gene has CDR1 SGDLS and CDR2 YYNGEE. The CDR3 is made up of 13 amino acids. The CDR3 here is CASSPDGHNEQFF. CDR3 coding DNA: TGTGCCAGCAGCCCGGACGGCCACAATGAGCAGTTCTTC.

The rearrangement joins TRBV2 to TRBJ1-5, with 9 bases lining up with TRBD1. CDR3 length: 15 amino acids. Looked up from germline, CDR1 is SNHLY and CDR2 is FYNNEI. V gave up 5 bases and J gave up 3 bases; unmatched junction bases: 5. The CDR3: CASSTTGGSNQPQHF. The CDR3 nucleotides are TGTGCCAGCAGTACAACAGGGGGCTCCAATCAGCCCCAGCATTTT.

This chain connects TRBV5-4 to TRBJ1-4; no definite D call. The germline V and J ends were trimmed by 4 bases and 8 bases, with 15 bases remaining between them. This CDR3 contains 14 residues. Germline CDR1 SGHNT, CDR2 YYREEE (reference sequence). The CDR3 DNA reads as TGTGCCAGCAGCCCGGAAAAGGGTAGGGAAAAACTGTTTTTT. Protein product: CASSPEKGREKLFF. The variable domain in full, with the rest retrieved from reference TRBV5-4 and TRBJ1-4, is ETGVTQSPTHLIKTRGQQVTLRCSSQSGHNTVSWYQQALGQGPQFIFQYYREEENGRGNFPPRFSGLQFPNYSSELNVNALELDDSALYLCASSPEKGREKLFFGSGTQLSVL.

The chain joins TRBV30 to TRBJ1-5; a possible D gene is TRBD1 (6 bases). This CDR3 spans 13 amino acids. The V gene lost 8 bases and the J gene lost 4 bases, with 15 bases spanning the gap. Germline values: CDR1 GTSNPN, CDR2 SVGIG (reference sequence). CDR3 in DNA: TGTGCCATACGCCGGGGGCCAAATCAGCCCCAGCATTTT. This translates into CAIRRGPNQPQHF.

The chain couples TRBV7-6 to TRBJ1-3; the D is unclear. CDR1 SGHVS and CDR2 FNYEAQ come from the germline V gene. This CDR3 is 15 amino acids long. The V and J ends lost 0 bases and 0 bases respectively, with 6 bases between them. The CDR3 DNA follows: TGTGCCAGCAGCTTAGCCATGAGCTCTGGAAACACCATATATTTT. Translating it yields CASSLAMSSGNTIYF. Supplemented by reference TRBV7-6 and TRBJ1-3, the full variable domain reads GAGVSQSPRYKVTKRGQDVALRCDPISGHVSLYWYRQALGQGPEFLTYFNYEAQQDKSGLPNDRFSAERPEGSISTLTIQRTEQRDSAMYRCASSLAMSSGNTIYFGEGSWLTVV.